A single sample gave rise to the 14 T cell receptor beta chains below, sequenced in a study of blood T cell repertoires in COVID-19. Produced via immunoSEQ multiplex PCR; TCRdb's table is partial and in-frame only. The repertoire holds about 80,000 clones, with around three quarters as singletons. The material sequenced was peripheral blood. The source of these receptors is a man aged 45-60 years with active or convalescent COVID-19.

The rearrangement uses TRBV7-4 and TRBJ1-3; D gene unclear. The CDR3 has 14 amino acids. Germline assignment: CDR1 SGHVT and CDR2 SQSDAQ. V was cut by 6 bases and J by 6 bases, with 15 bases left in between. The CDR3 DNA is TGTGCCAGCAGTCCGAACTATCCCCAAAACACCATATATTTT. This encodes CASSPNYPQNTIYF.

The chain is built from TRBV5-5 and TRBJ1-1, with TRBD1 matching 11 bases. The ends lost 4 bases at V and 4 bases at J; junction bases unmatched: 6. The CDR3 consists of 15 residues. CDR1 SGHKS and CDR2 YYEKEE come from the germline V gene (reference sequence). CDR3 amino acids: CASSPWTGGGTEAFF. The CDR3 region has the DNA TGTGCCAGCAGCCCGTGGACAGGGGGCGGCACTGAAGCTTTCTTT.

This chain links TRBV2 with TRBJ2-1, with 7 bases that match TRBD1. Unmatched junction bases numbered 4, after V lost 7 bases and J lost 4 bases. The germline CDR1 and CDR2 sequences are SNHLY and FYNNEI. This CDR3 comprises 13 residues. Here the CDR3 reads CASTGQTYNEQFF. CDR3 nucleotide sequence: TGTGCCAGCACGGGACAGACTTACAATGAGCAGTTCTTC.

The chain carries TRBV5-5 and TRBJ2-5, with no clear D. CDR3 length: 12 amino acids. Germline CDR1 reads SGHKS; CDR2 reads YYEKEE (reference sequence). Trimming cost V 0 bases and J 8 bases, with 8 bases left between them. DNA of the CDR3: TGTGCCAGCAGCTTGGACACCACCACCCAGTACTTC. Protein: CASSLDTTTQYF. The variable domain in full, with the rest retrieved from reference TRBV5-5 and TRBJ2-5, is DAGVTQSPTHLIKTRGQQVTLRCSPISGHKSVSWYQQVLGQGPQFIFQYYEKEERGRGNFPDRFSARQFPNYSSELNVNALLLGDSALYLCASSLDTTTQYFGPGTRLLVL.

This clone was seen only once. This chain joins TRBV6-5 and TRBJ1-4; TRBD1 matches 8 bases. V trimming: 6 bases; J trimming: 8 bases; junction bases outside the gene matches: 11. CDR1 and CDR2 from the germline V gene are MNHEY and SVGAGI. The CDR3 sequence is 15 residues long. The CDR3 region is CASREMGQEYEKLFF. As DNA, the CDR3 is TGTGCCAGCAGGGAGATGGGACAGGAATACGAAAAACTGTTTTTT.

The V gene is TRBV24-1, the J gene TRBJ2-1; a possible D gene is TRBD1 (6 bases). CDR3 length equals 17 residues. V was pared by 3 bases and J by 0 bases, with 14 bases between. The germline V gene encodes CDR1 KGHDR and CDR2 SFDVKD. The CDR3 DNA reads TGTGCCACCAGTGATAGGACAGCGGCGGGCTCCTACAATGAGCAGTTCTTC. Residues: CATSDRTAAGSYNEQFF.

The genes are TRBV29-1 and TRBJ2-1; 9 bases agree with TRBD1. J was trimmed by 2 bases and V by 5 bases; bases with no gene match: 7. Germline V gives CDR1 SQVTM, CDR2 ANQGSEA. This CDR3 is built from 15 residues. CDR3: CSVRGGTGTYNEQFF. The CDR3 DNA sequence: TGCAGCGTTAGAGGGGGGACAGGGACCTACAATGAGCAGTTCTTC.

The chain joins TRBV6-5 to TRBJ2-7; D possibly corresponds to TRBD1 (7 bases). This CDR3 is built from 13 residues. The germline V gene has CDR1 MNHEY and CDR2 SVGAGI. V was pared by 6 bases and J by 7 bases, with 16 bases between. This CDR3 reads CASREGQSREQYF. The CDR3 nucleotides are TGTGCCAGCAGGGAGGGACAGTCTAGGGAGCAGTACTTC.

This clone showed up many times. Here the CDR3 DNA reads TGTGCCAGCAGTGACTCACAGGGGGGAACTGAAGCTTTCTTT. It encodes CASSDSQGGTEAFF. The chain employs TRBV2 and TRBJ1-1; the match to TRBD1 covers 8 bases. This CDR3 contains 14 residues. V was pared by 3 bases and J by 5 bases, with 5 bases of the junction left unmatched. The V gene's germline CDR1 is SNHLY and CDR2 FYNNEI.

The chain combines TRBV27 with TRBJ2-2; D possibly corresponds to TRBD1 (5 bases). Germline CDR1 MNHEY, CDR2 SMNVEV (reference sequence). CDR3 length: 13 residues. Deletions cut 3 bases from V and 4 bases from J, with 6 bases between. The CDR3 coding sequence is TGTGCCAGCAGTTTGCAGGGCACCGGGGAGCTGTTTTTT. It translates to CASSLQGTGELFF.

V is TRBV7-2 and J is TRBJ1-1, with unresolved D. The CDR3 is made up of 16 amino acids. Germline V CDR1 and CDR2: SGHTA, FQGNSA. The V end was cut by 1 base, the J end by 4 bases, with 16 bases between. CDR3 DNA: TGTGCCAGCAGCTTAGGTTCAGGTACGGTTCGCACTGAAGCTTTCTTT. The encoded protein is CASSLGSGTVRTEAFF.

The chain joins TRBV6-1 to TRBJ1-5; maybe TRBD1 (5 bases). Per the germline V gene, CDR1 is MNHNS and CDR2 is SASEGT. Deletions cut 4 bases from V and 6 bases from J, with 19 bases between. CDR3 size: 16 residues. For the CDR3, the DNA is TGTGCCAGCAGTGTCAACTGGGGGAGGGGAACTCAGCCCCAGCATTTT. As protein: CASSVNWGRGTQPQHF.

The chain links TRBV7-8 to TRBJ1-3, with D unresolved. The germline V gene encodes CDR1 SGHVS and CDR2 FQNEAQ. The CDR3 extends over 16 amino acids. Trimming took off 1 base at V and 1 base at J, with 11 bases between the two ends. CDR3 protein: CASSLVAVVSGNTIYF. The CDR3 DNA sequence: TGTGCCAGCAGCTTAGTGGCGGTAGTGTCTGGAAACACCATATATTTT.

This clone was seen a few times. This chain links TRBV7-2 with TRBJ1-2; 8 nucleotides line up with TRBD1. The CDR3 runs 16 residues. The V gene end was trimmed by 6 bases and the J gene end by 8 bases; junction bases not matched to a gene: 17. CDR1 and CDR2 (germline): SGHTA, FQGNSA. The CDR3 coding sequence is TGTGCCAGCAGAGGGACAGGCGCCTTGGACATTGCCGGCTACACCTTC. This encodes CASRGTGALDIAGYTF.